These 3 T cell receptor beta chains were sequenced from one sample in a study of neurological immune-mediated disorders. TCRdb recomputed calls from the 5' RACE reads with MiXCR, one row per CDR3 protein. This sample has roughly 39,000 distinct CDR3 sequences, with roughly 6.9% found just once. Sequenced: CD4+ T cells from blood. These receptors all stem from a man aged 45-65 years in good health.

This clonotype was recorded at least ten times. The chain combines TRBV28 with TRBJ2-3, with 8 positions matching TRBD2. Germline CDR1 MDHEN, CDR2 SYDVKM. The CDR3 totals 13 residues. V shed 8 bases and J 3 bases; nucleotides not matched to a gene: 4. CDR3: CASLRGGTDTQYF. The CDR3 bases are TGTGCCAGCCTCCGGGGGGGAACAGATACGCAGTATTTT. The variable domain in full, completed from reference TRBV28 and TRBJ2-3, reads DVKVTQSSRYLVKRTGEKVFLECVQDMDHENMFWYRQDPGLGLRLIYFSYDVKMKEKGDIPEGYSVSREKKERFSLILESASTNQTSMYLCASLRGGTDTQYFGPGTRLTVL.

The chain couples TRBV12-2 to TRBJ2-7; the table calls TRBD2, which could not be checked here. TRBV12-2 is listed as a pseudogene. This CDR3 spans 18 amino acids. CDR3 sequence (DNA): TGTGCAAGTCGCTTAGGCCCCGGACTAGCGGGAGTTAGCGGCGAGCAGTACTTC. Encoded protein: CASRLGPGLAGVSGEQYF.

This clonotype was seen ten or more times. The V and J genes are TRBV5-6 and TRBJ2-7; no reliable D call. The CDR3 loop spans 14 amino acids. Trimming removed 1 base from V and 6 bases from J, with 14 bases in between. Germline CDR1 SGHDT, CDR2 YYEEEE. This CDR3 reads CASSLTGPFSEQYF. The CDR3, as DNA: TGTGCCAGCAGCTTGACCGGTCCATTCAGCGAGCAGTACTTC. The full variable domain, completed using reference TRBV5-6 and TRBJ2-7, is DAGVTQSPTHLIKTRGQQVTLRCSPKSGHDTVSWYQQALGQGPQFIFQYYEEEERQRGNFPDRFSGHQFPNYSSELNVNALLLGDSALYLCASSLTGPFSEQYFGPGTRLTVT.